These T cell receptor beta chains were read from a single sample in a study of T cells in localized non-small cell lung cancer. Data came from immunoSEQ multiplex PCR; TCRdb stores just in-frame clones and leaves some out. The table lists roughly 39,000 clones, roughly three quarters of them singletons. The input for sequencing was PBMCs, taken before any cancer treatment. The receptors stem from a woman aged 35-70 years with stage II squamous cell lung carcinoma. The CDR3 runs from the conserved cysteine through the conserved F or W.

j_call v_call cdr3_aa
TRBJ2-2 TRBV12-5 CASGYMTGPTGELFF
TRBJ1-2 TRBV18 CASSQDREGGYTF
TRBJ1-3 TRBV9 CASSVDLGASGNTIYF
TRBJ1-5 TRBV7-8 CASSLRQTNQPQHF
TRBJ1-2 TRBV13 CASSPGQGEGYTF
TRBJ2-7 TRBV7-9 CASSRVGTSGGAF
TRBJ2-7 TRBV5-6 CASSYLRDGTYEQYF
TRBJ1-1 TRBV11-2 CASSFESRTEAFF
TRBJ1-1 TRBV2 CASSEAGMPLLNTEAFF
TRBJ2-1 TRBV10-3 CAIRPGLADEQFF
TRBJ1-1 TRBV5-1 CASSFVGGTEAFF
TRBJ2-5 TRBV5-6 CASSVPDRGLGETQYF
TRBJ1-5 TRBV19 CANSIIGGSTYQPQHF
TRBJ1-2 TRBV13 CASSQRGYSNYGYTF
TRBJ2-7 TRBV11-2 CASSGDLYGEQYF
TRBJ2-3 TRBV6-1 CASSPSGTGTDTQYF
TRBJ2-2 TRBV27 CASSFWPGELFF
TRBJ2-5 TRBV19 CASSSSSRAETQYF
TRBJ2-5 TRBV2 CASSGQDNQETQYF
TRBJ2-1 TRBV6-9 CASSYGGNSYNEQFF
TRBJ2-2 TRBV19 CASSWGGAGTANTGELFF
TRBJ1-2 TRBV19 CASGGTGYYGYTF
TRBJ2-3 TRBV4-3 CASSQDTGIGTPTDTQYF
TRBJ1-1 TRBV4-2 CASSLDSGGTEAFF
TRBJ1-6 TRBV6-5 CASSLWGVNSPLHF
TRBJ2-5 TRBV28 CASSSYTGRRQETQYF
TRBJ2-2 TRBV18 CASSPTGSNTGELFF
TRBJ1-6 TRBV27 CASSPRDRVNSPLHF
TRBJ2-7 TRBV5-1 CASSLWSGGYEQYF